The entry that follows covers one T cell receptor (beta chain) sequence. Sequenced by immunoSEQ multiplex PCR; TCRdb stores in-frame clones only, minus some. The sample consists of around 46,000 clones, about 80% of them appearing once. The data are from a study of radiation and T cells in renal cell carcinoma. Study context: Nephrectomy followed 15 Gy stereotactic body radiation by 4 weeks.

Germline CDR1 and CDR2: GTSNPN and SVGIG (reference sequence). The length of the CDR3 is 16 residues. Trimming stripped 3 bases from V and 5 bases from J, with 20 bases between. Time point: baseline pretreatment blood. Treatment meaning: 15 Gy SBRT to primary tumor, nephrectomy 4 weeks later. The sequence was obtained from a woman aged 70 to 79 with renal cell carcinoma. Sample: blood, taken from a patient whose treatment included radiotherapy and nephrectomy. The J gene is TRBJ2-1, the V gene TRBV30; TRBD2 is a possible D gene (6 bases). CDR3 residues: CAWRRYSGLINNEQFF. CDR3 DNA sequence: TGTGCCTGGAGGCGATACTCGGGACTGATAAACAATGAGCAGTTCTTC.